Below, 13 T cell receptor beta chains from the same sample are listed, as sequenced in a study of beta chain features in type 1 diabetes. What was sequenced were expressed TCRB transcripts, since all of the isolated RNA had been reverse transcribed. Profiling relied on immunoSEQ multiplex PCR, and the TCRdb table lists in-frame clones only, not all of them. Here the sample spans fewer than 500,000 clones, approximately 14% being singletons. The specimen was naive CD4+ T cells from blood. Receptors were obtained from a man aged 25 to 40 in good health.

V and J are TRBV18 and TRBJ2-6, with TRBD2 identical over 10 bases. Germline assignment: CDR1 KGHSH and CDR2 LQKENI. The CDR3 sequence is 18 residues long. Trimming at V came to 6 bases and at J to 0 bases, leaving 8 bases not matched to a gene. The CDR3 sequence is CASSPGTSVPSGANVLTF. The CDR3 DNA reads as TGTGCCAGCTCCCCAGGGACTAGCGTCCCCTCTGGGGCCAACGTCCTGACTTTC.

The chain links TRBV19 to TRBJ1-5; D might be TRBD1 (6 bases). In germline, CDR1 is LNHDA, CDR2 SQIVND (reference sequence). The V end lost 4 bases, the J end lost 5 bases, and 6 bases lay between the germline ends. CDR3 length: 12 amino acids. CDR3 protein: CASSKGDQPQHF. The CDR3 DNA is TGTGCCAGTAGTAAGGGGGATCAGCCCCAGCATTTT.

This clone was observed a handful of times. The chain links TRBV7-2 to TRBJ2-7, with a weak D call TRBD1 (5 bases). Looked up from germline, CDR1 is SGHTA and CDR2 is FQGNSA. This CDR3 comprises 14 residues. V was trimmed by 5 bases and J by 12 bases, leaving 23 bases between them. The CDR3 DNA sequence: TGTGCCAGCAGCAATACGCGCGCCTGGGGCGTCATGTACTTC. It codes for CASSNTRAWGVMYF.

The gene calls are TRBV10-3 and TRBJ2-3; D may be TRBD2 (6 bases). Germline-derived CDR1 and CDR2 are ENHRY and SYGVKD. V was pared by 3 bases and J by 2 bases, with 15 bases between. The CDR3 loop spans 16 amino acids. CDR3 bases: TGTGCCATCAGTGACGGGACTCCCCATTACACAGATACGCAGTATTTT. Amino acid sequence: CAISDGTPHYTDTQYF.

A few counts support this clone. This chain uses TRBV29-1 with TRBJ2-5; unclear D gene. This CDR3 spans 12 amino acids. The V gene's germline CDR1 is SQVTM and CDR2 ANQGSEA. The V and J ends lost 7 bases and 0 bases respectively, with 9 bases between them. This CDR3 is CSALRHQETQYF. The CDR3 DNA reads TGCAGCGCCCTTCGACACCAAGAGACCCAGTACTTC.

This clone has only a few counts. The chain uses TRBV18 and TRBJ1-1; D gene ambiguous. V was shortened by 8 bases and J by 2 bases, with 15 bases between the two germline ends. Germline CDR1 reads KGHSH; CDR2 reads LQKENI. The CDR3 is 14 residues long. The CDR3 region is CASAPQTENTEAFF. The CDR3 coding sequence is TGTGCCAGCGCGCCGCAAACAGAAAACACTGAAGCTTTCTTT.

Note on this clone: This specimen includes other DNA sequences encoding the same CDR3. The chain employs TRBV5-1 and TRBJ2-1; D is ambiguous. Trimming shortened V by 0 bases and J by 0 bases, and 4 bases separated the two germline ends. Germline V gene data show CDR1 as SGHRS and CDR2 as YFSETQ. The CDR3 spans 14 residues. The CDR3 reads CASSLDLSYNEQFF. In DNA, the CDR3 is TGCGCCAGCAGCTTGGACCTCTCCTACAATGAGCAGTTCTTC.

This chain joins TRBV7-9 and TRBJ2-7, with D unclear. V was pared by 3 bases and J by 11 bases, with 14 bases between. The CDR3 has 12 amino acids. Germline V gives CDR1 SEHNR, CDR2 FQNEAQ (reference sequence). CDR3 DNA: TGTGCCAGCAGCTTTGACGGTGTTGTTGAGTACGTC. Translation gives CASSFDGVVEYV.

The chain combines TRBV18 with TRBJ2-6, with TRBD1 as a possible D gene (6 bases). Trimming left V 2 bases short and J 4 bases short, with 12 bases between. The CDR3 spans 16 residues. The V gene's germline CDR1 is KGHSH and CDR2 LQKENI. CDR3 residues: CASSPYSGAGANVLTF. The CDR3 DNA reads TGTGCCAGCTCACCATATTCAGGGGCCGGGGCCAACGTCCTGACTTTC.

The rearrangement uses TRBV21-1 and TRBJ2-7; the table calls TRBD1, which could not be checked here. TRBV21-1 is a listed pseudogene. There are 13 residues in the CDR3. CDR3: CASGTQGAGEQYV. In nucleotides, the CDR3 is TGTGCCAGCGGAACCCAGGGGGCCGGCGAGCAGTACGTC.

This clone was recorded a few times. V gene TRBV30 combines with J gene TRBJ2-2, with D tentatively TRBD2 (5 bases). Trimming took off 0 bases at V and 6 bases at J, with 11 bases between the two ends. The CDR3 extends over 14 amino acids. Germline values: CDR1 GTSNPN, CDR2 SVGIG (reference sequence). This CDR3 reads CAWSVLRGPGELFF. The CDR3, as DNA: TGTGCCTGGAGTGTACTACGGGGTCCCGGGGAGCTGTTTTTT.

This clone has a handful of counts. The genes are TRBV7-2 and TRBJ2-7, with no clear D. Trimming left V 5 bases short and J 2 bases short, with 13 bases between. Germline CDR1 is SGHTA and CDR2 is FQGNSA. This CDR3 is built from 14 residues. The CDR3 loop is CASSPHAKPYEQYV. In nucleotides, the CDR3 is TGTGCCAGCAGCCCCCACGCCAAACCCTACGAGCAGTACGTC.

V usage is TRBV14 and J usage is TRBJ1-2; D uncertain. The CDR3 length is 14 residues. V was clipped by 9 bases and J by 8 bases, with 22 bases between them. Germline CDR1 and CDR2: SGHDN and FVKESK. In DNA form, the CDR3 reads TGTGCCAGTAGCGGACGACGGGAGTTCTACGGCTACACCTTC. This translates into CASSGRREFYGYTF.